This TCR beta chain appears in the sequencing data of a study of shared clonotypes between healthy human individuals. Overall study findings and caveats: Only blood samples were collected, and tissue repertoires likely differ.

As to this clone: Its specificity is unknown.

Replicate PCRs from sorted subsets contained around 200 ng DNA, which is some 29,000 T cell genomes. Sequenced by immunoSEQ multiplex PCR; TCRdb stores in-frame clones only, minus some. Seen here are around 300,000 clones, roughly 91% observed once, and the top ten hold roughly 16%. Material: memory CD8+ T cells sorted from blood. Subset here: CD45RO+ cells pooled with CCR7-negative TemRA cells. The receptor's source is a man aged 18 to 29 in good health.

CDR3 amino acids: CASSFLETGELFF. For the CDR3, the DNA is TGTGCCAGCAGCTTCCTTGAGACCGGGGAGCTGTTTTTT. The chain employs TRBV7-6 and TRBJ2-2; no definite D call. This CDR3 spans 13 amino acids. In germline, CDR1 is SGHVS, CDR2 FNYEAQ. The V gene lost 3 bases and the J gene lost 5 bases, with 7 bases spanning the gap.